One and the same sample provided the 14 T cell receptor beta chains below, sequenced in a study of Ad26.COV2.S vaccination and SARS-CoV-2 variants. Treatment reported: some 19 received Ad26.COV2.S at low or high dose, single or two shots; about 5 received placebo; per-sample allocation not given. On day 63 after the first injection, vaccine and placebo recipients gave samples. Sequencing was performed with immunoSEQ multiplex PCR; in TCRdb, only in-frame clones are kept and a portion is missing. The sample carries about 480,000 clones, around nine tenths recorded once. The sequences come from peripheral blood, collected in a trial of Ad26.COV2.S vaccine versus placebo. All receptors come from a person aged 18 to 59 who received the Ad26.COV2.S COVID-19 vaccine or a placebo.

The chain joins TRBV7-8 to TRBJ2-7; TRBD2 agrees at 11 bases. Germline V gives CDR1 SGHVS, CDR2 FQNEAQ. The CDR3 covers 15 residues. V dropped 5 bases and J dropped 1; count of bases not matched to a gene: 4. DNA of the CDR3: TGTGCCAGCAGCCTGGGACTAGCGGCATCCTACGAGCAGTACTTC. This encodes CASSLGLAASYEQYF.

The rearrangement uses TRBV27 and TRBJ1-2; D possibly corresponds to TRBD1 (5 bases). The V and J ends lost 6 bases and 0 bases respectively, with 11 bases between them. There are 14 residues in the CDR3. The germline V gene encodes CDR1 MNHEY and CDR2 SMNVEV (reference sequence). CDR3 protein: CASSRGGANYGYTF. Written as DNA, the CDR3 is TGTGCCAGCAGCCGCGGAGGGGCTAACTATGGCTACACCTTC.

The rearrangement links TRBV23-1 to TRBJ1-4, with D perhaps TRBD1 (5 bases). TRBV23-1 is an open reading frame whose function is uncertain. CDR3 length: 16 residues. V was clipped by 1 base and J by 8 bases, with 17 bases between them. In DNA, the CDR3 is TGCGCCAGCAGTCAATACTTCAGGGTGACGAGAGAAAAACTGTTTTTT. Translating gives CASSQYFRVTREKLFF.

This rearrangement joins TRBV10-3 to TRBJ2-2; tentative D call: TRBD1 (5 bases). The germline V gene encodes CDR1 ENHRY and CDR2 SYGVKD. This CDR3 has 16 residues. Trimming took 0 bases from V and 2 from J, leaving 10 bases between them. CDR3 nucleotide sequence: TGTGCCATCAGTGAGTCGATCCAGGGAAACACCGGGGAGCTGTTTTTT. Protein sequence: CAISESIQGNTGELFF.

The rearrangement uses TRBV6-2 or TRBV6-3 and TRBJ2-1, with unresolved D. Looked up from germline, CDR1 is MNHEY and CDR2 is SVGEGT. The CDR3 is 13 residues long. V lost 8 bases and J 5 bases, leaving 13 bases between the germline ends. Here the CDR3 DNA reads TGTGCCAGCGGCCCCTTTCGAAACAATGAGCAGTTCTTC. Amino acids: CASGPFRNNEQFF.

The rearrangement joins TRBV7-2 to TRBJ2-7; tentatively, D is TRBD1 (5 bases). This CDR3 is 14 amino acids long. Germline V lookup: CDR1 SGHTA, CDR2 FQGNSA. V was clipped by 4 bases and J by 2 bases, with 12 bases between them. Here the CDR3 reads CASSWVGAAYEQYF. The CDR3 DNA reads TGTGCCAGCAGCTGGGTAGGGGCGGCCTACGAGCAGTACTTC.

The genes are TRBV24-1 and TRBJ2-7; TRBD2 matches 10 bases. V lost 8 bases to trimming and J lost 2 bases; unmatched junction nucleotides: 11. The germline V gene has CDR1 KGHDR and CDR2 SFDVKD. This CDR3 is built from 16 residues. The CDR3 reads CATNHLTSGCPYEQYF. CDR3 nucleotides: TGTGCCACCAACCATTTGACTAGCGGGTGCCCCTACGAGCAGTACTTC.

This clone appeared once. The rearrangement joins TRBV7-2 to TRBJ2-3, with D tentatively TRBD2 (5 bases). The CDR3 consists of 15 residues. CDR1 is SGHTA and CDR2 is FQGNSA in the germline V gene. V lost 4 bases and J lost 2, with 13 bases in between. The CDR3 is CASSSVGLNTDTQYF. CDR3 bases: TGTGCCAGCAGCTCGGTTGGACTGAACACAGATACGCAGTATTTT.

This chain joins TRBV18 and TRBJ2-7, with unresolved D. Germline V gives CDR1 KGHSH, CDR2 LQKENI. The CDR3 extends over 13 amino acids. The V and J ends lost 1 base and 4 bases respectively, with 8 bases between them. The CDR3 nucleotides are TGTGCCAGCTCACCACAGGGCTTTTACGAGCAGTACTTC. This sequence encodes CASSPQGFYEQYF.

V gene TRBV12-3 or TRBV12-4 combines with J gene TRBJ1-2, with unresolved D. Trimming left V 7 bases short and J 2 bases short, with 8 bases between. This CDR3 has 12 amino acids. This CDR3 is CASNRANYGYTF. CDR3 coding DNA: TGTGCCAGCAACCGGGCCAACTATGGCTACACCTTC.

The chain has TRBV5-4 and TRBJ1-1; possible D gene TRBD1, 6 bases. V was cut by 4 bases and J by 2 bases, with 15 bases left in between. From germline, CDR1 is SGHNT and CDR2 YYREEE (reference sequence). CDR3 size: 15 residues. CDR3 nucleotides: TGTGCCAGCAGCAAGAGTCGGACAGCCAACACTGAAGCTTTCTTT. Residues: CASSKSRTANTEAFF.

The chain recombines TRBV9 with TRBJ2-2; 8 bases are shared with TRBD1. Germline V gene lookup returns CDR1 SGDLS and CDR2 YYNGEE. This CDR3 is 15 amino acids long. J gave up 8 bases and V 0 bases, and 6 bases lay outside the gene matches. CDR3 DNA sequence: TGTGCCAGCAGCGTAGCTCCCCAGGGGGCTGGGGAGCTGTTTTTT. This sequence encodes CASSVAPQGAGELFF.

CDR3 amino acids: CASSSEARTGGHEQYF. As DNA, the CDR3 is TGTGCCAGCAGCTCAGAAGCTCGGACAGGGGGCCACGAGCAGTACTTC. The chain links TRBV11-2 to TRBJ2-7, with 11 nucleotides matching TRBD1. Germline-derived CDR1 and CDR2 are SGHAT and FQNNGV. J lost 5 bases, V lost 4 bases, and 10 bases had no gene match. CDR3 size: 16 residues. The whole variable domain, remainder taken from reference TRBV11-2 and TRBJ2-7, is EAGVAQSPRYKIIEKRQSVAFWCNPISGHATLYWYQQILGQGPKLLIQFQNNGVVDDSQLPKDRFSAERLKGVDSTLKIQPAKLEDSAVYLCASSSEARTGGHEQYFGPGTRLTVT.

On this clone: The same CDR3 also results from other DNA sequences found in this sample. The chain links TRBV7-3 to TRBJ2-1; 11 bases agree with TRBD2. V was pared by 4 bases and J by 9 bases, with 8 bases of the junction left unmatched. CDR1 and CDR2 (germline): SGHTA, FQGTGA. This CDR3 is built from 15 residues. In DNA form, the CDR3 reads TGTGCCAGCAGCTCAATAGCGGGAGGGCTTAGTGAGCAGTTCTTC. It specifies CASSSIAGGLSEQFF.